This is a list of T cell receptor beta chains from one sample in a study of shared clonotypes between healthy human individuals. Here immunoSEQ multiplex PCR was the method, and the copy in TCRdb shows in-frame clones only, minus some. The sample contains about 520,000 clones, roughly 95% of which appear only once. The material sequenced was naive CD4+ T cells sorted from blood. The source of these receptors is a woman in her 30s in good health. Each CDR3 is given with its conserved first and last residue.

TRBJ1-2 | TRBV28 | CASTTGADYGYTF
TRBJ2-1 | TRBV13 | CASSLGTGIYNEQFF
TRBJ1-4 | TRBV27 | CASSTQQGVAEKLFF
TRBJ2-7 | TRBV27 | CASRGRNGYEQYF
TRBJ2-7 | TRBV27 | CASSPSGVADFYEQYF
TRBJ1-1 | TRBV7-2 | CASSHAGGLNTEAFF
TRBJ2-1 | TRBV25-1 | CASKRGLADTYNEQFF
TRBJ2-7 | TRBV2 | CASNAGAYEQYF
TRBJ2-3 | TRBV20-1 | CSASRADTQYF
TRBJ2-2 | TRBV7-8 | CASSLNRNVGNTGELFF
TRBJ2-7 | TRBV7-2 | CASSLSHERASYEQYF
TRBJ2-1 | TRBV27 | CASSTRLGYNEQFF
TRBJ1-3 | TRBV28 | CASSPPDGSSGNTIYF
TRBJ2-1 | TRBV10-1 | CASSGGQGGNEQFF
TRBJ2-7 | TRBV5-1 | CASSFTDRGSQGEQYF
TRBJ2-5 | TRBV5-1 | CASSFGGMTQETQYF
TRBJ2-1 | TRBV5-1 | CASSSLAGLAGGPYNEQFF
TRBJ2-1 | TRBV29-1 | CSVEGYPGVRFF
TRBJ2-7 | TRBV18 | CASSGTSGAYEQYF
TRBJ1-6 | TRBV30 | CAWSTGFNSPLHF
TRBJ2-1 | TRBV19 | CASSIQYSSYNEQFF
TRBJ2-3 | TRBV19 | CASSIVGSADTQYF
TRBJ2-1 | TRBV19 | CASTGSGTFYNEQFF
TRBJ1-3 | TRBV28 | CASSLGGIVGNTIYF
TRBJ1-1 | TRBV6-1 | CASGRTGTGGTEAFF
TRBJ2-6 | TRBV2 | CASSETGVGANVLTF
TRBJ2-3 | TRBV5-1 | CASRSSFTDTQYF
TRBJ2-7 | TRBV28 | CASSVGRTSYEQYF
TRBJ1-1 | TRBV28 | CASQGQGRVTEAFF
TRBJ1-1 | TRBV19 | CASSMTGRAFF
TRBJ1-4 | TRBV6-5 | CASSYRAFTNEKLFF
TRBJ2-1 | TRBV29-1 | CSVDAGDRWGRGYNEQFF
TRBJ2-3 | TRBV5-1 | CASSLVGEIDTQYF
TRBJ2-3 | TRBV13 | CASSLEASALSVTQYF
TRBJ2-7 | TRBV5-1 | CASSLGRGWSYEQYF
TRBJ1-1 | TRBV11-2 | CASTQMRVAEAFF
TRBJ2-3 | TRBV5-1 | CASGTTDSTDTQYF
TRBJ1-1 | TRBV28 | CASSQDVQNTEAFF
TRBJ2-7 | TRBV2 | CASRALAGISYEQYF
TRBJ2-4 | TRBV7-8 | CASGLLRGGLAKNIQYF
TRBJ2-7 | TRBV2 | CASSFRQSYEQYF
TRBJ2-7 | TRBV28 | CASRRNRVWDAYEQYF
. | TRBV28 | CASSLRTSGAYEQYF
TRBJ1-2 | TRBV11-2 | CASSLGDRVKSYGYTF
TRBJ1-2 | TRBV28 | CASSLRQGVGYTF